This TCR beta chain is from a study of OX40 agonist ivuxolimab in advanced cancers. Background on the study: Prior therapy, whether anti-PD-1, anti-PD-L1 or anti-CTLA-4, was allowed, and under 50% had some.

Germline CDR1 reads ENHRY; CDR2 reads SYGVKD. CDR3 length: 13 amino acids. Trimming removed 2 bases from V and 11 bases from J, with 13 bases in between. The repertoire was sequenced with immunoSEQ multiplex PCR; TCRdb's copy has only in-frame clones and lacks some. The sample lists under 95,000 clones, roughly nine tenths seen once, with 1.3% in the top ten. The source is an adult with an advanced solid tumor such as melanoma, head and neck, liver or kidney cancer. V gene TRBV10-3 combines with J gene TRBJ2-4; D unresolved. This specimen consisted of CD4+ or CD8+ T cells sorted from blood, obtained in a trial of the OX40 agonist ivuxolimab. CDR3 coding DNA: TGTGCCATCAGTGAGGGCCCCACAACTCTTCAGTACTTC. It translates to CAISEGPTTLQYF.